This T cell receptor beta chain emerged from a study of blood T cell repertoires in COVID-19. Across the whole study: Samples representing acute and convalescent COVID-19 were sourced from the United States, Italy and Spain. T cells, B-cell-depleted T cells, or PBMCs supplied cDNA or gDNA.

Germline V gives CDR1 LGHNA, CDR2 YSLEER. V was trimmed by 0 bases and J by 5 bases, leaving 12 bases between them. This CDR3 contains 15 residues. Per the original data handling: How many nucleated cells were present was estimated from reference gene primer amplification. The method was immunoSEQ multiplex PCR; TCRdb's version includes in-frame clones alone and lacks a portion of them. Clone size and the V and J calls come from that table; the DNA yielded D and trimming. The top ten hold roughly 10% of the sample, which has about 280,000 clones, 80% to 90% seen once. The sample consisted of peripheral blood. The chain uses TRBV4-3 and TRBJ2-3, with a weak D call TRBD1 (5 bases). This sequence originates from a woman aged 45-60 years who had recovered from COVID-19. The CDR3 reads CASSQDDSRGDTQYF. For the CDR3, the DNA is TGCGCCAGCAGCCAAGACGACAGCCGCGGAGATACGCAGTATTTT.